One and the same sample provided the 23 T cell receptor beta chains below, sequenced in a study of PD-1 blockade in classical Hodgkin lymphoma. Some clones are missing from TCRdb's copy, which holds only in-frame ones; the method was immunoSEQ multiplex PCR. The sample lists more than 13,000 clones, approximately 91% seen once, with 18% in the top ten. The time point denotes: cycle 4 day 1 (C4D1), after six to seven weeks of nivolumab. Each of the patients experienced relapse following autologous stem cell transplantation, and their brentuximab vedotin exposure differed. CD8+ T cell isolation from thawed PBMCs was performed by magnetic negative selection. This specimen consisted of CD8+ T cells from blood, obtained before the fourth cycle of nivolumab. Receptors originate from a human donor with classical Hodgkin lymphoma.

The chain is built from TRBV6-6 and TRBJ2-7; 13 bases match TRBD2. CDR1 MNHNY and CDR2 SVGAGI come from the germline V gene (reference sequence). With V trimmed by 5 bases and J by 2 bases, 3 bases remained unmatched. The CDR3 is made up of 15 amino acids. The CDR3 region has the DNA TGTGCCAGCAGTCCTGGACTAGCGGGGGCCTACGAGCAGTACTTC. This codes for CASSPGLAGAYEQYF.

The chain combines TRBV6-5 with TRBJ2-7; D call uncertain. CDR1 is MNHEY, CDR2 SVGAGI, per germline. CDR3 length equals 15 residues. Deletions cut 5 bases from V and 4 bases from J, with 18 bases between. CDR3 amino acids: CASSPGSAFWYEQYF. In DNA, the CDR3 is TGTGCCAGCAGTCCCGGTAGTGCCTTTTGGTACGAGCAGTACTTC.

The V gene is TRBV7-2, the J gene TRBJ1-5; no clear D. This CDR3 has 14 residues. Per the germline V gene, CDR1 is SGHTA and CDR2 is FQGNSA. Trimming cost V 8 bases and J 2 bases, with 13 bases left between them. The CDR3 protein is CASAPSPGNQPQHF. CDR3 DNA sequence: TGTGCCAGCGCACCAAGCCCGGGCAATCAGCCCCAGCATTTT. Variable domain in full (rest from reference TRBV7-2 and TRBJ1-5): GAGVSQSPSNKVTEKGKDVELRCDPISGHTALYWYRQSLGQGLEFLIYFQGNSAPDKSGLPSDRFSAERTGGSVSTLTIQRTQQEDSAVYLCASAPSPGNQPQHFGDGTRLSIL.

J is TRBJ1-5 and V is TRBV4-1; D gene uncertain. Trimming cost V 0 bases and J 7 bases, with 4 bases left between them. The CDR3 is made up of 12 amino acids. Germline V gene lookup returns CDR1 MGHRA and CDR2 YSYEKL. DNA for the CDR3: TGCGCCAGCAGCCAAGATGGCCAGCCCCAGCATTTT. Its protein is CASSQDGQPQHF.

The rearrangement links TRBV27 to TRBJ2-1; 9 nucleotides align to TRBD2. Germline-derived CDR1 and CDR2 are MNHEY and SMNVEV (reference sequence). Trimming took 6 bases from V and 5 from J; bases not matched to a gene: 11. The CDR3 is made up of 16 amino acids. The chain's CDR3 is CASRTKAGGHNNEQFF. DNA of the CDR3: TGTGCCAGCAGGACTAAAGCGGGAGGACATAACAATGAGCAGTTCTTC.

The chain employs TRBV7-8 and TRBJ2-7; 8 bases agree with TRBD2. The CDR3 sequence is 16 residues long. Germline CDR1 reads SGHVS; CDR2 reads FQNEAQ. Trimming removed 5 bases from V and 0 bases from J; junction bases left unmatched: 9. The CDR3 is CASSRVLAGSSYEQYF. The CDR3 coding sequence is TGTGCCAGCAGCCGAGTTCTAGCGGGTAGCTCCTACGAGCAGTACTTC.

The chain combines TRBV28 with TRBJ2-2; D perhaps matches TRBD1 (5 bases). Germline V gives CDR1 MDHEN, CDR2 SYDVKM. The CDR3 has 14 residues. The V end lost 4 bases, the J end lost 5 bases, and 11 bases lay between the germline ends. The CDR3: CASSSTPGTGELFF. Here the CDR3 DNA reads TGTGCCAGCAGTTCTACCCCAGGGACCGGGGAGCTGTTTTTT.

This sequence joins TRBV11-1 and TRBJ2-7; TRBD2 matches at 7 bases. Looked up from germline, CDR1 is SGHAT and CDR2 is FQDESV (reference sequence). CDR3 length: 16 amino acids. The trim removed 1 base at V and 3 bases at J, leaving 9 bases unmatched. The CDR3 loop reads CASSLEWGGAIYEQYF. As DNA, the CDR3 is TGTGCCAGCAGCTTAGAGTGGGGGGGAGCGATCTACGAGCAGTACTTC.

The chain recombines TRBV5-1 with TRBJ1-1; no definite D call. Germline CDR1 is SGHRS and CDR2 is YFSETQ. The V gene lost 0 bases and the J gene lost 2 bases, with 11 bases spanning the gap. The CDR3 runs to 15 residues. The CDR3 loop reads CASSLAWQLNTEAFF. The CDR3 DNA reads TGCGCCAGCAGCTTGGCTTGGCAGCTCAACACTGAAGCTTTCTTT.

The DNA of the CDR3 is TGTGCCAGCAGCTTGGGGCGTATCGGCTCCTACGAGCAGTACTTC. This codes for CASSLGRIGSYEQYF. The chain combines TRBV7-6 with TRBJ2-7, with D tentatively TRBD1 (5 bases). This CDR3 has 15 amino acids. Trimming pared 3 bases from V and 0 bases from J, leaving 12 bases between. CDR1 SGHVS and CDR2 FNYEAQ come from the germline V gene.

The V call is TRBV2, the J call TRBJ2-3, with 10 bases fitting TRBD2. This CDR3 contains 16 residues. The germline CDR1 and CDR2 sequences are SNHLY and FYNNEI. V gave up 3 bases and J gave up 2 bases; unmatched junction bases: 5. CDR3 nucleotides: TGTGCCAGCAGTGAGTCTAGCGGGAGCCACACAGATACGCAGTATTTT. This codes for CASSESSGSHTDTQYF.

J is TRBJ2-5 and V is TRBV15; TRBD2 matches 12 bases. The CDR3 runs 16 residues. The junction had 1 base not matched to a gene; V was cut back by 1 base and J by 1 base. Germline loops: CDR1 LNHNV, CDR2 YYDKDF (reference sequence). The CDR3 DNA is TGTGCCACCAGCAGAGGACTAGCGGGGGTCCAAGAGACCCAGTACTTC. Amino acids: CATSRGLAGVQETQYF.

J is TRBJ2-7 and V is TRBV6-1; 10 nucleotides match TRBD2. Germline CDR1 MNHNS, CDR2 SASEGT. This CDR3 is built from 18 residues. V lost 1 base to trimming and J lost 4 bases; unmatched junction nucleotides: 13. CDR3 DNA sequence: TGTGCCAGCAGTGAAGATCAAGCGGGGGGGCCGCCTGGGTACGAGCAGTACTTC. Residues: CASSEDQAGGPPGYEQYF.

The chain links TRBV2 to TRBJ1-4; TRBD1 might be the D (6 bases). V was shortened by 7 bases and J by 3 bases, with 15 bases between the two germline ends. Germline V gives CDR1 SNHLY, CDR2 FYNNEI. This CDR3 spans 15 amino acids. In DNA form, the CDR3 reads TGTGCCAGCAAAGGGACACGGGGATCTAATGAAAAACTGTTTTTT. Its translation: CASKGTRGSNEKLFF.

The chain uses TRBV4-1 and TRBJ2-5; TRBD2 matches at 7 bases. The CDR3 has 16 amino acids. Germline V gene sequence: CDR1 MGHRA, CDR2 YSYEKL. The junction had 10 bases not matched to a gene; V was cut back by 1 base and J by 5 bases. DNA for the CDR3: TGCGCCAGCAGCCAAGGACTAGCTCCAGTTAGGGAGACCCAGTACTTC. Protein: CASSQGLAPVRETQYF.

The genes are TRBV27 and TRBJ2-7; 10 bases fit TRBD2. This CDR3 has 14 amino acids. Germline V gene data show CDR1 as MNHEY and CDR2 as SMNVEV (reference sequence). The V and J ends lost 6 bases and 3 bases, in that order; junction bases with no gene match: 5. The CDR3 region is CASSPGLAVYEQYF. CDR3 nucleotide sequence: TGTGCCAGCAGCCCAGGACTAGCGGTCTACGAGCAGTACTTC.

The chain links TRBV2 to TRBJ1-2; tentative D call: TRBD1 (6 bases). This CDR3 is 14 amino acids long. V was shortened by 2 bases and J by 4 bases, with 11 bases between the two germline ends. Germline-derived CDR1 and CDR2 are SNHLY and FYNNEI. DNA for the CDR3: TGTGCCAGCAGTGAAAAGGACAGCTCCTATGGCTACACCTTC. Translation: CASSEKDSSYGYTF.

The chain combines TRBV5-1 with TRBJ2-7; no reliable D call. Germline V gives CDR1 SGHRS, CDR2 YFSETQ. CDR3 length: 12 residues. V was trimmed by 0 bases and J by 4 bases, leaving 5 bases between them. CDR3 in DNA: TGCGCCAGCAGCTTGGATACGTACGAGCAGTACTTC. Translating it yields CASSLDTYEQYF.

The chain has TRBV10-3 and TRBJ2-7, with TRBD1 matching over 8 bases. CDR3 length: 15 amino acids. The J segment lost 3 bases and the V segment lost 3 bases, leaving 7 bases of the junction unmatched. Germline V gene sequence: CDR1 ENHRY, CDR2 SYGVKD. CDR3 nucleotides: TGTGCCATCAGTGACAGGGGGCTATATAACTACGAGCAGTACTTC. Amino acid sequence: CAISDRGLYNYEQYF.

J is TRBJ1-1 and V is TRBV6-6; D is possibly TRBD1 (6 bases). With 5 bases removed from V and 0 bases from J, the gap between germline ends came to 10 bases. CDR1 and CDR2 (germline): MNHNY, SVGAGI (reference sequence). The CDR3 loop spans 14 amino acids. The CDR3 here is CASSAQGMNTEAFF. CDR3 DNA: TGTGCCAGCAGTGCCCAGGGGATGAACACTGAAGCTTTCTTT.

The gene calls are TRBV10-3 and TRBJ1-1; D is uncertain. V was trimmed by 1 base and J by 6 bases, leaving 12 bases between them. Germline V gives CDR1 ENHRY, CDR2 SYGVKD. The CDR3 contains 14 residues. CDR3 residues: CAISEYGGRAEAFF. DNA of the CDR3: TGTGCCATCAGTGAGTATGGAGGGAGGGCTGAAGCTTTCTTT.

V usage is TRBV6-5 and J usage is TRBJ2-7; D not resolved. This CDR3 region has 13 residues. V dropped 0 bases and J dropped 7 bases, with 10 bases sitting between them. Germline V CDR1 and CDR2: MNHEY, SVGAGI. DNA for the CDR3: TGTGCCAGCAGTTACTCGATTTTACGTGAGCAGTACTTC. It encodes CASSYSILREQYF.

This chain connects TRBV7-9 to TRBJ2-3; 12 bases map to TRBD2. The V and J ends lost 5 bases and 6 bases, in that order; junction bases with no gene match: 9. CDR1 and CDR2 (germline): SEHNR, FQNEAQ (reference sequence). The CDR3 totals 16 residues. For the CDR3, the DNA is TGTGCCAGCAGCACGAGGACTAGCGGGGCCCCGGATACGCAGTATTTT. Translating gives CASSTRTSGAPDTQYF.